This T cell receptor beta chain was retrieved from a study of siplizumab effects on memory and regulatory T cells. The table came from immunoSEQ multiplex PCR; TCRdb's copy has only in-frame clones and leaves some out. The data contain 15,000 to 25,000 clones, roughly two fifths of them singletons. Coculturing of the mixed lymphocyte reaction cells was performed at 37°C for under seven days. Of note for this clone: Its antigen is not known.

Broader study findings: Proliferating clones, CD4+ or CD8+, lacked an assignable naive or memory phenotype in roughly 75-96% of cases. With siplizumab, mappable alloreactive CD4+ clones averaged around 70% Treg-derived, versus 25% to 30% in controls. Naive T cell populations appeared to exhibit greater diversity than memory cells and appeared to be major alloresponse contributors.

CDR1 is SGHRS, CDR2 YFSETQ, per germline. The CDR3 covers 16 residues. Trimming pared 4 bases from V and 3 bases from J, leaving 20 bases between. Sequenced material: CFSE-low (dividing) CD4+ T cells sorted from an allogeneic mixed lymphocyte reaction. The V call is TRBV5-1, the J call TRBJ2-7, with D perhaps matching TRBD2 (6 bases). This clonotype was obtained from a human donor in good health; the cells came from an allogeneic mixed lymphocyte reaction. Some clones in this sample may be carry-over from other donors' samples. The CDR3 region is CASSPDGLPNNYEQYF. The CDR3 nucleotides are TGCGCCAGCAGCCCGGATGGACTACCGAACAACTACGAGCAGTACTTC.